This TCR beta chain came from a study of cytomegalovirus exposure and HLA in healthy donors. Study in general: A prior study identified over 100 million unique TCR beta sequences from roughly 170 million T cells. General study results and limits: TCR beta sequences reportedly predicted the HLA-A and HLA-B alleles of most subjects accurately. Donor immune exposure was known only as CMV serostatus. One later analysis reportedly identified an Asian-associated ancestry cluster that showed fewer N-insertions than the roughly 600-donor mean.

Trimming removed 4 bases at V and 1 base at J, with 9 bases between. The CDR3 is made up of 14 amino acids. Germline V lookup: CDR1 MNHNY, CDR2 SVGAGI (reference sequence). The PCR made use of 60 Vbeta and 13 Jbeta primers. Generated by immunoSEQ multiplex PCR, the TCRdb table keeps only in-frame clones and is missing some. Of roughly 180,000 clones listed, less than 90% are singletons. On this clone: The antigen is not known.

The specimen sequenced was PBMCs. The sequence was collected from a woman in her fifties or sixties in good health and CMV-seropositive. The V and J genes are TRBV6-6 and TRBJ2-3; D perhaps matches TRBD1 (5 bases). This CDR3 is CASSFVRGTDTQYF. CDR3 nucleotide sequence: TGTGCCAGCAGTTTTGTCAGGGGCACAGATACGCAGTATTTT.